This TCR beta chain was captured in a study of T cells in Graves' hyperthyroidism and ophthalmopathy. Overall study results and limits: Model output signaled ophthalmopathy a median approximately 6.2 months ahead of onset. The authors' 13 V-J model separated ophthalmopathy from stable hyperthyroidism. Blood held most thyroid clonotypes expanded above 0.001 frequency.

The table lists this clonotype with a few counts. Its target is unknown. RNA transcripts provided the source from which TCR beta CDR3 regions were amplified. Using the HTBI primer set, a first-round RT-PCR was run on the TCR CDR3. TCRdb re-analysed the multiplex PCR reads in MiXCR, keeping a single row per CDR3 protein. Here the sample spans almost 250,000 distinct CDR3 sequences, almost 25% being singletons. Germline V gives CDR1 ENHRY, CDR2 SYGVKD. Deletions cut 10 bases from V and 3 bases from J, with 12 bases between. This CDR3 is built from 12 residues. The TCR originated in a woman in her forties with Graves' ophthalmopathy. This chain joins TRBV10-3 and TRBJ1-1, with D perhaps matching TRBD1 (6 bases). Material for sequencing was blood. The CDR3 loop reads CASTAGDTEAFF. CDR3 coding DNA: TGTGCCAGTACAGCAGGGGACACTGAAGCTTTCTTT.